This TCR beta chain was captured by sequencing in a study of blood T cell repertoires in COVID-19. The CDR3 runs to 15 residues. V lost 7 bases, J lost 5 bases, and 18 bases lay in between. The germline V gene encodes CDR1 MNHNY and CDR2 SVGAGI (reference sequence). Clones were read by immunoSEQ multiplex PCR, and TCRdb kept only the in-frame ones, dropping some. Among about 69,000 clones listed, roughly 80% were seen once. The sequencing input was peripheral blood. The V call is TRBV6-6, the J call TRBJ1-5; D is unresolved. The clonotype was recovered from a man aged 60 to 69 with acute or convalescent COVID-19. CDR3 sequence: CASNQRPRGDQPQHF. The CDR3 region has the DNA TGTGCCAGCAACCAACGACCCCGGGGAGATCAGCCCCAGCATTTT.